This paragraph covers one T cell receptor beta chain sequence. The entry originates in a study of metastatic and nonmetastatic thyroid tumors. As processed by the authors: Built for papillary thyroid cancer, a distant-metastasis classifier drew on CDR3 differences across clinicopathological groups. From the PCR reads, TCRdb re-called clones with MiXCR. Clone size and V and J calls follow TCRdb, not the original study. This table holds approximately 38,000 clones, roughly a quarter found once. The length of the CDR3 is 16 residues. V lost 4 bases and J 5 bases, leaving 21 bases between the germline ends. Germline V lookup: CDR1 SGHAT, CDR2 FQNNGV. None of the patients had undergone any treatment ahead of thyroid surgery.

The sequence came from a female donor with papillary thyroid cancer or a benign thyroid nodule (not recorded which). Some clones in this sample may be carry-over from other donors' samples. What was sequenced was blood. The V and J genes are TRBV11-2 and TRBJ2-7; a possible D gene is TRBD2 (6 bases). For the CDR3, the DNA is TGTGCCAGCAGCTCCCCTGTGTGGGGGAGGAGCGACGAGCAGTACTTC. Translation: CASSSPVWGRSDEQYF.